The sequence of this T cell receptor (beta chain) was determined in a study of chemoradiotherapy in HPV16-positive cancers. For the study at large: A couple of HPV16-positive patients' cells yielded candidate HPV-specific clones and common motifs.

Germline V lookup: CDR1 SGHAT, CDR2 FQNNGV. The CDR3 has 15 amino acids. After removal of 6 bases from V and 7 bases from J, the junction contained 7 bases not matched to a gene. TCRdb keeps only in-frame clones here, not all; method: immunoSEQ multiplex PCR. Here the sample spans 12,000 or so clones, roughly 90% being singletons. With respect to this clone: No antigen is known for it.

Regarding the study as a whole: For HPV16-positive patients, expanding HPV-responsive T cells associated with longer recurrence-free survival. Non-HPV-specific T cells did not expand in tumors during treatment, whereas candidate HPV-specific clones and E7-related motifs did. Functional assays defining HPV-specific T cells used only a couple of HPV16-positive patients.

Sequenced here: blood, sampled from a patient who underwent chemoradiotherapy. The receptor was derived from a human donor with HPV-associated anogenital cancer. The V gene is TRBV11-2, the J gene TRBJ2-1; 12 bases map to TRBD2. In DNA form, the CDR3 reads TGTGCCAGCAGACCGACTAGCGGGGGCTGGAATGAGCAGTTCTTC. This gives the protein CASRPTSGGWNEQFF.